This is a list of T cell receptor beta chains from one sample in a study of blood T cell repertoires in COVID-19. Generated by immunoSEQ multiplex PCR, the TCRdb table keeps only in-frame clones and is missing some. The table has roughly 55,000 clones, roughly 80% seen once. The specimen was peripheral blood. The receptors shown here come from a man aged 60 to 75 with acute or convalescent COVID-19. Both conserved end residues are part of each CDR3. A D gene is named only where the DNA matches it firmly. The size field is filled for only some rows; it gives once, few, many or a size class.

size,J,length,V,D,DNA,CDR3
NA,TRBJ2-7,18,TRBV11-2,NA,TGTGCCAGCAGCCGTGCGGGGACGGCCATCTACAGCTCCTACGAGCAGTACTTC,CASSRAGTAIYSSYEQYF
NA,TRBJ2-1,14,TRBV28,NA,TGTGCCAGCAGGTTAAGCGGTGCCTACAATGAGCAGTTCTTC,CASRLSGAYNEQFF
NA,TRBJ2-6,15,TRBV7-6,NA,TGTGCCAGCAGCTTAGGAGTTTCTGGGGCCAACGTCCTGACTTTC,CASSLGVSGANVLTF
once,TRBJ2-1,18,TRBV5-4,NA,TGTACCAGCAGCGCTCAGACCTGGTCCGGGACAATCGGCAATGAGCAGTTCTTC,CTSSAQTWSGTIGNEQFF
NA,TRBJ2-3,21,TRBV7-6,TRBD2,TGTGCCAGCAGCCACTACTCTCACTTCGGGGCCAGCGGGGGGGCAGAAGATACGCAGTATTTT,CASSHYSHFGASGGAEDTQYF
NA,TRBJ1-4,15,TRBV4-2,TRBD1,TGTGCCAGCAGCCAAGTGGGACAGTATAATGAAAAACTGTTTTTT,CASSQVGQYNEKLFF
NA,TRBJ1-5,16,TRBV28,NA,TGTGCCAGCAGTTTATGGGGCCAGGGGACCGATCAGCCCCAGCATTTT,CASSLWGQGTDQPQHF
once,TRBJ2-2,15,TRBV7-8,TRBD2,TGTGCCAGCAGCCAAGCGGGGGGGGCCACCGGGGAGCTGTTTTTT,CASSQAGGATGELFF
NA,TRBJ2-6,16,TRBV11-1,NA,TGTGCCAGCAGCCCTGGACAGATTTCTGGGGCCAACGTCCTGACTTTC,CASSPGQISGANVLTF
NA,TRBJ2-7,12,TRBV5-1,NA,TGCGCCAGCAGCTTGACAGACTACGAGCAGTACTTC,CASSLTDYEQYF
NA,TRBJ1-3,15,TRBV28,TRBD1,TGTGCCAGCAGTCCCCTTGGACAGGGAGGAAACACCATATATTTT,CASSPLGQGGNTIYF
NA,TRBJ2-7,15,TRBV7-6,NA,TGTGCCAGCAGCCACCTCGGGTCCGCCAACTACGAGCAGTACTTC,CASSHLGSANYEQYF
NA,TRBJ1-3,13,TRBV7-3,TRBD1,TGTGCCAGCAGCCCGGACAGGGGCGACACCATATATTTT,CASSPDRGDTIYF
NA,TRBJ2-1,19,TRBV29-1,NA,TGCAGCGTTGAAGATCTCGGGTTTGGTTGGTCTTACAATTACAATGAGCAGTTCTTC,CSVEDLGFGWSYNYNEQFF
NA,TRBJ1-2,14,TRBV21-1,NA,TGTGCCAGCAGCAAAGTACAGTGGTTAATAAAGGACACCTTC,CASSKVQWLIKDTF
NA,TRBJ1-1,9,TRBV19,NA,TGTGCCAGTAGGGGCCAGTCCCTCTTT,CASRGQSLF
NA,TRBJ1-2,16,TRBV27,NA,TGTGCCAGCAGTCCCCTCCCCCGGTCGGGGATTGACGGCTACACCTTC,CASSPLPRSGIDGYTF
NA,TRBJ1-5,18,TRBV5-4,NA,TGTGCCAGCAGCTTGGCCTGGGGGGTCGGAATCAGCAATCAGCCCCAGCATTTT,CASSLAWGVGISNQPQHF
NA,TRBJ2-1,15,TRBV6-1,NA,TGTGCCAGCAGTGACCAGCCTAGCTCCTACAATGAGCAGTTCTTC,CASSDQPSSYNEQFF
NA,TRBJ1-2,15,TRBV4-1,TRBD1,TGCGCCAGCAGCCCGAAGGGGGGACAGGAATCTGGCTACACCTTC,CASSPKGGQESGYTF
NA,TRBJ2-5,13,TRBV11-3,TRBD1,TGTGCCAGCAGTTTGGACAGGGAAGAGACCCAGTACTTC,CASSLDREETQYF
NA,TRBJ2-2,15,TRBV7-2,TRBD2,TGTGCCAGCAGGTTTAGCGGGGGATCGGCCGGGGAGCTGTTTTTT,CASRFSGGSAGELFF
NA,TRBJ1-4,15,TRBV6-1,TRBD1,TGTGCCAGCAGTGAAGCGGACCGGGGACAGGAGAAACTGTTTTTT,CASSEADRGQEKLFF
NA,TRBJ2-1,17,TRBV5-1,TRBD2,TGCGCCAGCAGCTTTTCAGCTAGCGGTAGCTCCTACAATGAGCAGTTCTTC,CASSFSASGSSYNEQFF
NA,TRBJ1-1,13,TRBV5-1,NA,TGCGCCAGCAGCTTGTTAGAACAGACTGAAGCTTTCTTT,CASSLLEQTEAFF
NA,TRBJ2-7,13,TRBV27,NA,TGTGCCAGCAGTCCTCCAGGGGCCTACGAGCAGTACTTC,CASSPPGAYEQYF
few,TRBJ2-7,14,TRBV7-9,TRBD1,TGTGCCAGCAGCTTATGGGACAGACCCTACGAGCAGTACTTC,CASSLWDRPYEQYF
NA,TRBJ1-3,14,TRBV28,NA,TGTGCCAGCACGAGAGGGTCCTCTGGAAACACCATATATTTT,CASTRGSSGNTIYF
NA,TRBJ1-1,13,TRBV2,TRBD1,TGTGCCAGCAGTGAAGCCCGACAGGGTTCAGCTTTCTTT,CASSEARQGSAFF
NA,TRBJ2-7,13,TRBV2,NA,TGTGCCAGCAGGGACGGGCGGGGCCCGGAGCAGTACTTC,CASRDGRGPEQYF
NA,TRBJ2-5,13,TRBV7-9,TRBD1,TGTGCCAGCCATTCCGTGGGACAGGAGACCCAGTACTTC,CASHSVGQETQYF
NA,TRBJ2-5,14,TRBV9,NA,TGTGCCAGCAGCACCGGGACTTGGCAAGAGACCCAGTACTTC,CASSTGTWQETQYF
once,TRBJ1-1,13,TRBV5-5,NA,TGTGCCAGCAGCTTCCTCAGCGGCACTGAAGCTTTCTTT,CASSFLSGTEAFF